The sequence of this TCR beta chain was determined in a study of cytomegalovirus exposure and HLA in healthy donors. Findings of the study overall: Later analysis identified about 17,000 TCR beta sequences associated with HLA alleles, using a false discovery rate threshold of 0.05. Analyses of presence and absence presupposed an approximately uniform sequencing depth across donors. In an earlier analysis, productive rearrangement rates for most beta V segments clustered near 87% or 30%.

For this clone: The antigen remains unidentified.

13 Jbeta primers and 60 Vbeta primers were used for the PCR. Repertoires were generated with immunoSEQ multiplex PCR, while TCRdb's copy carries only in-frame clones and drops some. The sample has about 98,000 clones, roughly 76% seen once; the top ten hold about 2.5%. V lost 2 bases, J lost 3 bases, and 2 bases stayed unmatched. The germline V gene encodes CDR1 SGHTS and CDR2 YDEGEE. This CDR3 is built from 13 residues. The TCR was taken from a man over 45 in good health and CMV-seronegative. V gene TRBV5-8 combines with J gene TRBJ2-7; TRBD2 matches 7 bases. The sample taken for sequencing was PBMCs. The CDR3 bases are TGTGCCAGCAGCTTCGGGAGGATCTACGAGCAGTACTTC. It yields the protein CASSFGRIYEQYF.